The 24 T cell receptor beta chains presented below share a single source sample, sequenced in a study of CXCR3-negative and CXCR3-positive naive CD8 T cells. The study, taken as a whole, reports: A higher hydrophobicity marked the TRB CDR3s of CXCR3-positive naive cells versus CXCR3-negative naive cells.

All TRB cDNA libraries came from 5' RACE performed with UMI labels. From the 5' RACE reads, TCRdb lists one entry per CDR3 protein and no DNA. This sample's table reports under 85,000 distinct CDR3 sequences. Their antigen targets remain unknown. Sequenced sample: naive CXCR3+ CD8+ T cells from blood. As for subset: CD45RO-CCR7+CD27+CD95- naive CD8+ T cells expressing CXCR3 (TNR3+). Source of these receptors: a human donor in good health. Some clones in this sample may be carry-over from other donors' samples.

The J gene is TRBJ2-1, the V gene TRBV6-2 or TRBV6-3; TCRdb selects TRBD1, and the lack of DNA leaves this call unchecked. The CDR3 covers 12 residues. Looked up from germline, CDR1 is MNHEY and CDR2 is SVGEGT. CDR3 region: CASSKTGTEQFF.

V usage is TRBV20-1 and J usage is TRBJ1-1; no DNA is available, so the TRBD1 call from TCRdb remains unchecked. The CDR3 consists of 16 residues. In germline, CDR1 is DFQATT, CDR2 SNEGSKA (reference sequence). The CDR3 here is CSARDGRGMTNTEAFF.

The chain carries TRBV29-1 and TRBJ1-1. The CDR3 spans 13 residues. Germline-derived CDR1 and CDR2 are SQVTM and ANQGSEA. The CDR3 spells CSGKGGMNTEAFF.

This rearrangement joins TRBV6-2 or TRBV6-3 to TRBJ2-7. Per germline, CDR1 MNHEY and CDR2 SVGEGT. The CDR3 is 13 amino acids. The CDR3 region is CAGSLGRSYEQYF.

The chain employs TRBV7-3 and TRBJ2-1; TCRdb names TRBD1, which stays unverified in the absence of DNA. Germline-derived CDR1 and CDR2 are SGHTA and FQGTGA. The CDR3 contains 14 residues. The CDR3 spells CASSLGQQAWEQFF.

The chain employs TRBV7-2 and TRBJ2-3. Germline values: CDR1 SGHTA, CDR2 FQGNSA. This CDR3 has 12 residues. CDR3 region: CASSLLPDTQYF.

The rearrangement links TRBV28 to TRBJ2-1; TCRdb names TRBD1, which stays unverified in the absence of DNA. CDR1 is MDHEN and CDR2 is SYDVKM in the germline V gene. This CDR3 spans 15 amino acids. The CDR3: CASEVTDRVYNEQFF.

V gene TRBV12-3 or TRBV12-4 combines with J gene TRBJ2-3. The CDR3 is made up of 14 amino acids. The CDR3 reads CASSLQTNTDTQYF.

The chain uses TRBV19 and TRBJ2-3; lacking DNA, the TRBD2 call made by TCRdb goes unchecked. CDR1 is LNHDA and CDR2 is SQIVND in the germline V gene (reference sequence). This CDR3 is 14 amino acids long. CDR3 in amino acids: CASSSRAFTDTQYF.

The chain is built from TRBV20-1 and TRBJ2-1. Germline CDR1 reads DFQATT; CDR2 reads SNEGSKA (reference sequence). The CDR3 extends over 16 amino acids. This CDR3 is CSARPLLGHALNEQFF.

The CDR3 sequence is CASTNPGYYNEQFF. This sequence joins TRBV6-2 or TRBV6-3 and TRBJ2-1; TCRdb names TRBD1, which stays unverified in the absence of DNA. The CDR3 totals 14 residues. The germline gives CDR1 MNHEY, CDR2 SVGEGT.

The chain carries TRBV6-2 or TRBV6-3 and TRBJ2-5; as DNA is missing, the TRBD1 call by TCRdb cannot be tested. This CDR3 has 16 amino acids. CDR1 and CDR2 from the germline V gene are MNHEY and SVGEGT. The CDR3 here is CASTGGPGQGMETQYF.

The CDR3: CASSLGAGGQNEQFF. The chain employs TRBV12-3 or TRBV12-4 and TRBJ2-1; TCRdb outputs TRBD2, but without DNA this stays unchecked. This CDR3 has 15 amino acids.

Measured by frequency, this clonotype is medium-sized. V gene TRBV7-3 combines with J gene TRBJ1-6; checking the TCRdb D call of TRBD1 is not possible without DNA. Per germline, CDR1 SGHTA and CDR2 FQGTGA. The CDR3 extends over 15 amino acids. This chain's CDR3 is CASSSTGGAGSPLHF.

This sequence joins TRBV25-1 and TRBJ1-5. This CDR3 contains 14 residues. The germline CDR1 and CDR2 sequences are MGHDK and SYGVNS. The CDR3 protein is CASSDNGSNQPQHF.

The rearrangement links TRBV7-6 to TRBJ2-5; TCRdb selects TRBD1, and the lack of DNA leaves this call unchecked. Germline CDR1 is SGHVS and CDR2 is FNYEAQ. The CDR3 consists of 12 residues. The CDR3 region is CASSWGQETQYF.

The J gene is TRBJ2-2, the V gene TRBV29-1; TCRdb calls TRBD1, which cannot be checked without DNA. Germline values: CDR1 SQVTM, CDR2 ANQGSEA. CDR3 length equals 15 residues. CDR3 sequence reads: CSVVGGNANTGELFF.

V is TRBV7-9 and J is TRBJ2-7; TCRdb lists TRBD2, though no DNA is available to test this call. Per germline, CDR1 SEHNR and CDR2 FQNEAQ (reference sequence). The CDR3 contains 11 residues. CDR3 protein: CATDLGHEQYF. Full variable domain (remainder filled in from reference TRBV7-9 and TRBJ2-7): DTGVSQNPRHKITKRGQNVTFRCDPISEHNRLYWYRQTLGQGPEFLTYFQNEAQLEKSRLLSDRFSAERPKGSFSTLEIQRTEQGDSAMYLCATDLGHEQYFGPGTRLTVT.

This sequence joins TRBV7-2 and TRBJ2-3; absent DNA, TCRdb's TRBD1 call cannot be checked. Germline V gene sequence: CDR1 SGHTA, CDR2 FQGNSA. The CDR3 has 16 amino acids. CDR3 loop: CASSTSGGIPTDTQYF.

The chain joins TRBV4-3 to TRBJ1-2; absent DNA, TCRdb's TRBD1 call cannot be checked. This CDR3 is 15 amino acids long. Germline V gene lookup returns CDR1 LGHNA and CDR2 YSLEER. Here the CDR3 reads CASSKDRDGDYGYTF.

The chain is built from TRBV27 and TRBJ2-7. The CDR3 length is 11 residues. Germline V CDR1 and CDR2: MNHEY, SMNVEV (reference sequence). The CDR3: CASRGYYEQYF.

V and J are TRBV7-2 and TRBJ2-7; TCRdb's D call, TRBD2, is unchecked because there is no DNA. Looked up from germline, CDR1 is SGHTA and CDR2 is FQGNSA. This CDR3 is built from 17 residues. CDR3 region: CASSLYIEVPYAYEQYF.

This chain links TRBV10-2 with TRBJ1-1. CDR3 length equals 14 residues. Germline loops: CDR1 WSHSY, CDR2 SAAADI. CDR3 sequence reads: CASSDELMNTEAFF.

The chain recombines TRBV7-9 with TRBJ1-2. Germline V lookup: CDR1 SEHNR, CDR2 FQNEAQ (reference sequence). The CDR3 length is 14 residues. The CDR3 here is CASSFYNDVYGYTF. The full variable domain, in which reference TRBV7-9 and TRBJ1-2 provide the parts outside the CDR3, is DTGVSQNPRHKITKRGQNVTFRCDPISEHNRLYWYRQTLGQGPEFLTYFQNEAQLEKSRLLSDRFSAERPKGSFSTLEIQRTEQGDSAMYLCASSFYNDVYGYTFGSGTRLTVV.